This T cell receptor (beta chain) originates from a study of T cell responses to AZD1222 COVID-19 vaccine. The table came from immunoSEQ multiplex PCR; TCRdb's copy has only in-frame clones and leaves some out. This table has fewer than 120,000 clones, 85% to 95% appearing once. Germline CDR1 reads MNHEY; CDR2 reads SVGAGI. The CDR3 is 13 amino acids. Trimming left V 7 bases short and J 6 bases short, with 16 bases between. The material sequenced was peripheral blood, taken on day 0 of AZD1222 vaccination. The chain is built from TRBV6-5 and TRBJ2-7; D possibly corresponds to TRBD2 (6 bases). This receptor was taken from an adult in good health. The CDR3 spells CASIGSASAEQYF. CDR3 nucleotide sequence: TGTGCCAGCATCGGGAGCGCCTCGGCCGAGCAGTACTTC.